The present T cell receptor (beta chain) was sequenced within a study of shared clonotypes between healthy human individuals. Study conclusions and caveats: Among non-shared clonotypes, generation probabilities were lower than among those shared by all four donors. When naive CD4 clonotypes were compared across a handful of donors, 4% to 5.5% were shared. Among the subsets, naive ones generally showed larger estimated richness than memory ones.

Details on this clone: What it recognizes is unknown.

The assay was immunoSEQ multiplex PCR, and TCRdb's table has in-frame clones only and misses some. The repertoire holds around 2.1 million clones, with around 93% as singletons. CD45RO-negative, CCR7-positively selected cells formed the naive CD8 fraction, excluding terminally differentiated effector memory CD45RA+ cells. None of the donors, who were healthy HIV-negative adults, had recently had acute infections or vaccinations. V shed 0 bases and J shed 8 bases, with 22 bases lying between them. CDR1 and CDR2 from the germline V gene are MGHRA and YSYEKL. CDR3 length equals 17 residues. The chain carries TRBV4-1 and TRBJ1-2; D not certain. Material for sequencing was naive CD8+ T cells from PBMCs. The source of this sequence is a man between 18 and 35 years old in good health. Some clones in this sample may be carry-over from other donors' samples. The chain's CDR3 is CASSQDSGTYPALGYTF. The DNA of the CDR3 is TGCGCCAGCAGCCAAGACTCCGGAACATACCCCGCGTTGGGCTACACCTTC.